Each of the 14 T cell receptor beta chains below was sequenced from the same sample in a study of blood T cell repertoires in COVID-19. TCRdb's copy holds only in-frame clones and misses some; the assay was immunoSEQ multiplex PCR. This table has around 250,000 clones, 86% appearing once. The material sequenced was peripheral blood. These receptors were taken from a man between 35 and 55 years old with active or convalescent COVID-19.

Only one count was recorded for this clone. The chain joins TRBV28 to TRBJ1-2, with TRBD1 identical over 10 bases. The V and J ends lost 6 bases and 3 bases, in that order; junction bases with no gene match: 4. CDR1 and CDR2 (germline): MDHEN, SYDVKM. CDR3 length: 14 residues. The CDR3 DNA is TGTGCCAGCAGGACGACAGGGGGCCACTATGGCTACACCTTC. Protein: CASRTTGGHYGYTF.

The chain uses TRBV27 and TRBJ2-2; weak D call: TRBD1 (5 bases). The germline V gene encodes CDR1 MNHEY and CDR2 SMNVEV (reference sequence). The V end lost 7 bases, the J end lost 5 bases, and 14 bases lay between the germline ends. The CDR3 contains 14 residues. The DNA of the CDR3 is TGTGCCAGCACAAGGCCAGGGTTGACCGGGGAGCTGTTTTTT. Protein sequence: CASTRPGLTGELFF.

V gene TRBV11-2 combines with J gene TRBJ2-5; 7 bases line up with TRBD2. The CDR3 length is 19 residues. CDR1 is SGHAT and CDR2 is FQNNGV in the germline V gene. Trimming removed 3 bases from V and 5 bases from J; junction bases left unmatched: 21. The CDR3: CASSFLIFRAGAEGETQYF. The CDR3 DNA follows: TGTGCCAGCAGCTTTTTAATTTTTAGGGCGGGAGCAGAGGGGGAGACCCAGTACTTC. Filled out from reference TRBV11-2 and TRBJ2-5, the complete variable domain reads EAGVAQSPRYKIIEKRQSVAFWCNPISGHATLYWYQQILGQGPKLLIQFQNNGVVDDSQLPKDRFSAERLKGVDSTLKIQPAKLEDSAVYLCASSFLIFRAGAEGETQYFGPGTRLLVL.

The rearrangement links TRBV11-2 to TRBJ2-7, with TRBD1 matching 9 bases. J was trimmed by 6 bases and V by 5 bases; bases with no gene match: 8. Germline V gene data show CDR1 as SGHAT and CDR2 as FQNNGV. The CDR3 is 14 amino acids. CDR3 sequence (DNA): TGTGCCAGCAGCCCCGGGACAGGGAGACGCGAGCAGTACTTC. This sequence encodes CASSPGTGRREQYF.

In DNA, the CDR3 is TGTGCCAGCAGGTCGGGACTAGAGGAGACCCAGTACTTC. Encoded protein: CASRSGLEETQYF. V and J are TRBV11-2 and TRBJ2-5, with TRBD2 identical over 8 bases. The CDR3 has 13 amino acids. The V segment lost 6 bases and the J segment 5 bases; nucleotides outside the gene matches: 5. Germline CDR1 reads SGHAT; CDR2 reads FQNNGV.

J is TRBJ1-1 and V is TRBV2; D remains unclear. This CDR3 region has 16 residues. Germline V gene lookup returns CDR1 SNHLY and CDR2 FYNNEI. The V end lost 4 bases, the J end lost 0 bases, and 15 bases lay between the germline ends. The CDR3 loop is CASSALTARLNTEAFF. Written as DNA, the CDR3 is TGTGCCAGCAGTGCTCTAACAGCACGTTTGAACACTGAAGCTTTCTTT.

CDR3 nucleotide sequence: TGTGCCACCAGTGGCAGCGGGACTCCCTACGAGCAGTACTTC. Translating it yields CATSGSGTPYEQYF. The chain employs TRBV24-1 and TRBJ2-7; 7 nucleotides line up with TRBD2. Germline trimming cut 5 bases from V and 2 bases from J; bases unmatched to any gene: 5. Germline V gene data show CDR1 as KGHDR and CDR2 as SFDVKD. CDR3 length: 14 residues.

V usage is TRBV19 and J usage is TRBJ2-1, with 8 bases aligning to TRBD1. Germline lookup yields CDR1 LNHDA and CDR2 SQIVND (reference sequence). The CDR3 is made up of 14 amino acids. V shed 7 bases and J 8 bases; nucleotides not matched to a gene: 10. The DNA of the CDR3 is TGTGCCAGTAATATCGCGACAGGGGTCCATGAGCAGTTCTTC. Its protein product is CASNIATGVHEQFF. Looking up the rest from reference TRBV19 and TRBJ2-1 gives the full variable domain: DGGITQSPKYLFRKEGQNVTLSCEQNLNHDAMYWYRQDPGQGLRLIYYSQIVNDFQKGDIAEGYSVSREKKESFPLTVTSAQKNPTAFYLCASNIATGVHEQFFGPGTRLTVL.

The chain uses TRBV5-5 and TRBJ2-7; perhaps TRBD1 as D (5 bases). Germline V gives CDR1 SGHKS, CDR2 YYEKEE (reference sequence). The V gene lost 0 bases and the J gene lost 0 bases, with 7 bases spanning the gap. This CDR3 has 14 amino acids. For the CDR3, the DNA is TGTGCCAGCAGCTTGGCCCAGGGCTCCTACGAGCAGTACTTC. Its translation: CASSLAQGSYEQYF.

V and J are TRBV9 and TRBJ2-5, with TRBD2 matching 9 bases. J lost 2 bases, V lost 3 bases, and 2 bases had no gene match. The CDR3 contains 14 residues. CDR1 and CDR2 from the germline V gene are SGDLS and YYNGEE. The CDR3: CASSATSGQETQYF. CDR3 nucleotide sequence: TGTGCCAGCAGCGCGACTAGCGGTCAAGAGACCCAGTACTTC.

A single count supports this clone. The V gene is TRBV6-5, the J gene TRBJ1-2; possibly TRBD1 for D (6 bases). CDR1 and CDR2 (germline): MNHEY, SVGAGI. Trimming took 2 bases from V and 4 from J, leaving 14 bases between them. The CDR3 extends over 15 amino acids. This chain's CDR3 is CASSYDPGAGYGYTF. As DNA, the CDR3 is TGTGCCAGCAGTTACGACCCAGGGGCCGGCTATGGCTACACCTTC.

This clone was observed once. The chain employs TRBV5-4 and TRBJ2-4, with TRBD1 as a possible D gene (5 bases). Trimming shortened V by 5 bases and J by 8 bases, and 17 bases separated the two germline ends. This CDR3 is built from 14 residues. The germline V gene encodes CDR1 SGHNT and CDR2 YYREEE (reference sequence). The CDR3 spells CASRVRPQQDIQYF. CDR3 nucleotides: TGTGCCAGCAGGGTTCGGCCTCAACAGGACATTCAGTACTTC.

The V gene is TRBV19, the J gene TRBJ1-6, with TRBD1 matching 9 bases. CDR1 and CDR2 (germline): LNHDA, SQIVND (reference sequence). Trimming at V came to 3 bases and at J to 7 bases, leaving 7 bases not matched to a gene. CDR3 length: 16 amino acids. The CDR3 sequence is CASSIQSGTGNSPLHF. As DNA, the CDR3 is TGTGCCAGTAGTATCCAATCCGGGACAGGGAATTCACCCCTCCACTTT.

The V call is TRBV24-1, the J call TRBJ1-5; no definite D call. With 8 bases removed from V and 1 base from J, the gap between germline ends came to 8 bases. This CDR3 contains 13 residues. Germline lookup yields CDR1 KGHDR and CDR2 SFDVKD. The CDR3 is CATTRRSNQPQHF. The CDR3 DNA reads as TGTGCCACCACCCGGAGAAGCAATCAGCCCCAGCATTTT.